This entry features one TCR beta chain sequence. Which antigen it targets is not known. Per-base quality was not reported, and no clone a single base away is much larger than it. CDR1 LGHDT and CDR2 YNNKEL were looked up in the germline V gene (reference sequence). From the cysteine up to the phenylalanine, the CDR3 has a length of 15 residues. Kept here is only the CDR3 DNA, which spans 45 bases and is read in frame from base 1. The junction shows trimming of 0 bases on V and 1 base on J, plus 9 bases between the germline ends. The immunoSEQ Assay, a bias-controlled multiplex PCR, was used to amplify TCRbeta CDR3 regions from genomic DNA. Per the source publication's procedure: The number of nucleated cells in each sample was estimated by amplification of reference gene primers within the assay. Sequence reads were collapsed and filtered to measure the absolute abundance of every unique TCRbeta CDR3 rearrangement. For each sample, productive Simpson clonality was calculated as the square root of Simpson's diversity index over productive rearrangements. In TCRdb, the immuneACCESS table is reduced to in-frame sequences with V and J assigned. These tables do not hold every clone; where another copy was compared, an unresolved V gene accounts for under half, and the others remain unexplained. V, J and clone size are those of that table, while D and trimming were read from the DNA. The sample profile shows 250,000 to 300,000 clones; over 75% of them were found once. The ten largest make up 0.8% of the sample.

The data were obtained in a study of blood T cell repertoires in COVID-19 (dated by TCRdb to 2020 to 2022). Background on the whole study: Samples from collaborators originated in the United States, Italy and Spain and spanned both the acute and convalescent phases of COVID-19. The material from the prospective study consisted of cDNA or gDNA derived from T cells, B-cell-depleted T cells, or PBMCs. Deeply sampled blood TCRbeta repertoires from subjects exposed to, actively infected with, or recovered from COVID-19 were included in the dataset. The repertoires were made available in a free public database intended to serve as a resource for research on the immune response to SARS-CoV-2. The samples were drawn from two sources: the first 160 participants of the ongoing ImmuneRACE study, and 1,200 or so subjects contributed by 6 global collaborators. A de-identified subject ID, COVID-19 status, age in years and sex were almost always included in the sample metadata. Where HLA class I and class II types were available, the types were taken from metadata supplied by the sample provider, not from assay-based typing. Overall results and qualifications from the work: How much clinical and demographic metadata was included differed by source and by participant, and the metadata was provided uncurated.

The collaborating institutions used their own protocols to collect whole blood in K2EDTA tubes. For TCRbeta analysis, collaborator samples were shipped as frozen whole blood, as isolated PBMCs, or as DNA extracted from either sample type. Sequencing was performed on peripheral blood. The rearranged segments are TRBV3-1 (or the pseudogene TRBV3-2) and TRBJ2-5, and perhaps TRBD1 as D gene, on 5 matching bases. This TCR was recovered from a woman in her thirties with acute or convalescent COVID-19. The nucleotide sequence reads as follows: TGTGCCAGCAGCCAAGAAACAGGTCCCCAAGAGACCCAGTACTTC. Translated, this gives CASSQETGPQETQYF.